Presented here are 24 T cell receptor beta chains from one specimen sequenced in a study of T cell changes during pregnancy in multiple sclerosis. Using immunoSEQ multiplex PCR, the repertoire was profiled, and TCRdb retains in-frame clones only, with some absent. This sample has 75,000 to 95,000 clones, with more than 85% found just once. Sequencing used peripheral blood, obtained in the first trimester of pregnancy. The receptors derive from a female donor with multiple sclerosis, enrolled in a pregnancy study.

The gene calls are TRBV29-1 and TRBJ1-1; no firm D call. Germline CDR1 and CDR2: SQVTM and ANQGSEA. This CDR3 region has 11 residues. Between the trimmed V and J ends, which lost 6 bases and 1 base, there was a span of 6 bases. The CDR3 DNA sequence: TGCAGCGTAGACAAGAACACTGAAGCTTTCTTT. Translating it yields CSVDKNTEAFF.

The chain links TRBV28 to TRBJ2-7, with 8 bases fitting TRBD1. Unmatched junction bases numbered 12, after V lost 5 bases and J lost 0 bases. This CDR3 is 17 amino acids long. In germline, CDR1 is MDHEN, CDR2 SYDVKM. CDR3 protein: CASSPSPGQGDSYEQYF. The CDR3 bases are TGTGCCAGCAGTCCCTCCCCCGGACAGGGAGACTCCTACGAGCAGTACTTC.

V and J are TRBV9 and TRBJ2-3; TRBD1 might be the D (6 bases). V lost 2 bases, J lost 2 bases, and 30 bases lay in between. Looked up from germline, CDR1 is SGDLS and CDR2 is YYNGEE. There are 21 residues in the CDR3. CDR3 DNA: TGTGCCAGCAGCGTGGTAGGTAGAAATAGTACCTGGGGGCCGTACACAGATACGCAGTATTTT. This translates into CASSVVGRNSTWGPYTDTQYF. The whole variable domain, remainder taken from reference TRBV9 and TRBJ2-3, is DSGVTQTPKHLITATGQRVTLRCSPRSGDLSVYWYQQSLDQGLQFLIQYYNGEERAKGNILERFSAQQFPDLHSELNLSSLELGDSALYFCASSVVGRNSTWGPYTDTQYFGPGTRLTVL.

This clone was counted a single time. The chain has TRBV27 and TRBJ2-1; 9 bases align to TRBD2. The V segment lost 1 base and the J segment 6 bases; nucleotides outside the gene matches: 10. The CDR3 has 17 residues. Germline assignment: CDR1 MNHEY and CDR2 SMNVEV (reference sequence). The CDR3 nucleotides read TGTGCCAGCAGTTTATTTTGGGGCGGGGGGGGTAGCAATGAGCAGTTCTTC. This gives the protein CASSLFWGGGGSNEQFF.

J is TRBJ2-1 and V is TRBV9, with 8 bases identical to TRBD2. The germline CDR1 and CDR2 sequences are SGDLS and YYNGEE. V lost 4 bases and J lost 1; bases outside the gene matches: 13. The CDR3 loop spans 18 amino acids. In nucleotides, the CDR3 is TGTGCCAGCAGCCCCCACTCCGGGACTAGTGGTTCCTACAATGAGCAGTTCTTC. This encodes CASSPHSGTSGSYNEQFF.

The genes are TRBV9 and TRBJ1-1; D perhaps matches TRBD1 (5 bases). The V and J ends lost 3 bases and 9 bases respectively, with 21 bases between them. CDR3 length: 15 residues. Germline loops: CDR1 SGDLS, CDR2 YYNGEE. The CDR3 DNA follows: TGTGCCAGCAGCGGAGGACAACACGGACCACTGAAAGCTTTCTTT. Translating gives CASSGGQHGPLKAFF.

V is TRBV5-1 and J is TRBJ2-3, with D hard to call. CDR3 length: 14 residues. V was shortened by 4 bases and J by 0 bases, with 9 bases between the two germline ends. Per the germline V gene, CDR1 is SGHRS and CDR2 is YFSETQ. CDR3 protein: CASSQRTSTDTQYF. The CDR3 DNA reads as TGCGCCAGCAGCCAACGCACTAGCACAGATACGCAGTATTTT.

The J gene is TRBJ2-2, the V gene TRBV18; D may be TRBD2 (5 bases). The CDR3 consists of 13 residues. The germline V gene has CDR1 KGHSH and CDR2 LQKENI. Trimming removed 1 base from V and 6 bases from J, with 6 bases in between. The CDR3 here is CASSPRSAGELFF. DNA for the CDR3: TGTGCCAGCTCACCACGTAGCGCCGGGGAGCTGTTTTTT.

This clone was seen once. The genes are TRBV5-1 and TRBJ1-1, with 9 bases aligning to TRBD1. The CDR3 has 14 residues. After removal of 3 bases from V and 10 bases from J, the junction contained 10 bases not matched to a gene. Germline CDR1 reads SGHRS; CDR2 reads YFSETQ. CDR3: CASSSDGQGKGAFF. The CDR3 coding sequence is TGCGCCAGCAGCTCCGATGGACAGGGGAAGGGAGCTTTCTTT. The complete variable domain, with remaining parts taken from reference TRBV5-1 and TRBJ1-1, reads KAGVTQTPRYLIKTRGQQVTLSCSPISGHRSVSWYQQTPGQGLQFLFEYFSETQRNKGNFPGRFSGRQFSNSRSEMNVSTLELGDSALYLCASSSDGQGKGAFFGQGTRLTVV.

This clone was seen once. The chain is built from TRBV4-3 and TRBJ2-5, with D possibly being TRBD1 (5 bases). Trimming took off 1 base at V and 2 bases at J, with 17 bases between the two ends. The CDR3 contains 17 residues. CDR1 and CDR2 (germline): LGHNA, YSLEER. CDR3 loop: CASSQVTRQKPQETQYF. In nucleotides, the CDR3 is TGCGCCAGCAGCCAAGTCACCCGACAGAAACCTCAAGAGACCCAGTACTTC.

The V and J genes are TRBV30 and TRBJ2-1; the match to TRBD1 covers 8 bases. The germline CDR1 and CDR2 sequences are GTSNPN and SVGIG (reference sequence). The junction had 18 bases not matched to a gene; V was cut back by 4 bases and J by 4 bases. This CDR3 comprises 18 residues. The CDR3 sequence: CAWTTPLRDRPRYNEQFF. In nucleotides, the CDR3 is TGTGCCTGGACCACCCCCCTACGGGACAGGCCCCGATACAATGAGCAGTTCTTC.

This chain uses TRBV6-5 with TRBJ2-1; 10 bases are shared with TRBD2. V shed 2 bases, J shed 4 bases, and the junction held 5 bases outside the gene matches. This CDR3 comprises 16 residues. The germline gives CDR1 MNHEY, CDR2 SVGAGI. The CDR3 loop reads CASSYRLAGSYNEQFF. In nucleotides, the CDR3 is TGTGCCAGCAGTTACAGACTAGCGGGCTCTTACAATGAGCAGTTCTTC.

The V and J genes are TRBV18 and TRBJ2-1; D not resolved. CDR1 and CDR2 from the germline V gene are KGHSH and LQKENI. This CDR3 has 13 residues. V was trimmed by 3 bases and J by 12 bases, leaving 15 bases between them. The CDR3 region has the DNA TGTGCCAGCTCACCCCCGTCTGCGGTTATGCAGTTCTTC. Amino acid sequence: CASSPPSAVMQFF.

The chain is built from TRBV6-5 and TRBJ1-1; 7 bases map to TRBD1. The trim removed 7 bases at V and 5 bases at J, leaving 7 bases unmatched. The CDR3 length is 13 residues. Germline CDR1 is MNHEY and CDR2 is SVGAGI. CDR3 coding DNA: TGTGCCAGCACCCCAGGGGGAGGAACTGAAGCTTTCTTT. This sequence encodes CASTPGGGTEAFF.

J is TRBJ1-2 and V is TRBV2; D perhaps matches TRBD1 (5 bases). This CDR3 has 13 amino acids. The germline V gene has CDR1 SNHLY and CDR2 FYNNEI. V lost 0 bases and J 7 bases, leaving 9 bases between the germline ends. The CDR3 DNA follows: TGTGCCAGCAGTGAAGCGGGGGGAATTGGCTACACCTTC. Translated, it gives CASSEAGGIGYTF. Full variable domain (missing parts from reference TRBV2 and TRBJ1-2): EPEVTQTPSHQVTQMGQEVILRCVPISNHLYFYWYRQILGQKVEFLVSFYNNEISEKSEIFDDQFSVERPDGSNFTLKIRSTKLEDSAMYFCASSEAGGIGYTFGSGTRLTVV.

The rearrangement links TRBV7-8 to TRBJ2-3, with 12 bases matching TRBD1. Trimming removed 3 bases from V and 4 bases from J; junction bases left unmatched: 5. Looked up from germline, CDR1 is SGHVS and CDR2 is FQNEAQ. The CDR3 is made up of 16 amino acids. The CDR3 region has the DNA TGTGCCAGCAGCTTTCGGGACAGGGGGCGATCAGATACGCAGTATTTT. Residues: CASSFRDRGRSDTQYF.

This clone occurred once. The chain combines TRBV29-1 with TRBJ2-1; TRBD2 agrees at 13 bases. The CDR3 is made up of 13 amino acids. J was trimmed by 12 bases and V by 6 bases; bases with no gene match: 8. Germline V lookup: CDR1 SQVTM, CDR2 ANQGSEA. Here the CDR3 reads CSVDGLAGEPQFF. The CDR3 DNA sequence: TGCAGCGTCGACGGACTAGCGGGAGAGCCGCAGTTCTTC.

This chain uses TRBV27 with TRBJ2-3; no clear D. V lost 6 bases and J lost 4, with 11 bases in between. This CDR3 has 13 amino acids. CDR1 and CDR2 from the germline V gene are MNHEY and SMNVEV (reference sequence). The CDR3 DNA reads TGTGCCAGCAGGAAAACTACCCCAGATACGCAGTATTTT. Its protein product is CASRKTTPDTQYF.

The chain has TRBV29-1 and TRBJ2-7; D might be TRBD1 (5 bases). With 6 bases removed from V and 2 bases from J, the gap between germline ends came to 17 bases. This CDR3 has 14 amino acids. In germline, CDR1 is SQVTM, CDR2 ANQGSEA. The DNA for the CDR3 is TGCAGCGTAGCAGGGTTCCACGACACCTACGAGCAGTACTTC. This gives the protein CSVAGFHDTYEQYF.

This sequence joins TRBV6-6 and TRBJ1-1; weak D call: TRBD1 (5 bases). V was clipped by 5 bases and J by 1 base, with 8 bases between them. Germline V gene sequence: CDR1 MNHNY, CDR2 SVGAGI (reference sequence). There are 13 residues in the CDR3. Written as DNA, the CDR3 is TGTGCCAGCAGTACCACAGGGAACACTGAAGCTTTCTTT. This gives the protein CASSTTGNTEAFF.

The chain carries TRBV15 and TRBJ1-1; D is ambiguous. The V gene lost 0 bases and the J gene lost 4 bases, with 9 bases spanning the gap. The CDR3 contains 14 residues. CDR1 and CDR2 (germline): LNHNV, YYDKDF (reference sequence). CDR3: CATSRDGRGTEAFF. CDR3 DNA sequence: TGTGCCACCAGCAGAGATGGGAGAGGCACTGAAGCTTTCTTT.

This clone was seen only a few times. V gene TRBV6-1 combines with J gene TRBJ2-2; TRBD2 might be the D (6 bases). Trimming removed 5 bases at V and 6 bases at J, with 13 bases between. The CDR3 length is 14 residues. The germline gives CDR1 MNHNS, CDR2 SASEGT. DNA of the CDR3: TGTGCCAGCAGTCCGGGAGACGGGCCCGGGGAGCTGTTTTTT. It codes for CASSPGDGPGELFF.

This CDR3 reads CASSLRVIPGETQYF. Written as DNA, the CDR3 is TGTGCCAGCAGCTTAAGGGTGATTCCGGGGGAGACCCAGTACTTC. The chain has TRBV5-6 and TRBJ2-5, with D perhaps matching TRBD2 (5 bases). V was trimmed by 2 bases and J by 5 bases, leaving 16 bases between them. The CDR3 contains 15 residues. Germline CDR1 reads SGHDT; CDR2 reads YYEEEE.

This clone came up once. The CDR3 here is CASSPGRDTDTQYF. CDR3 nucleotide sequence: TGCGCCAGCAGCCCGGGGAGGGACACAGATACGCAGTATTTT. J is TRBJ2-3 and V is TRBV5-1; 7 positions agree with TRBD2. The junction had 4 bases not matched to a gene; V was cut back by 4 bases and J by 2 bases. This CDR3 has 14 amino acids. The V gene's germline CDR1 is SGHRS and CDR2 YFSETQ. Using reference TRBV5-1 and TRBJ2-3 for the parts outside the CDR3, the full variable domain is KAGVTQTPRYLIKTRGQQVTLSCSPISGHRSVSWYQQTPGQGLQFLFEYFSETQRNKGNFPGRFSGRQFSNSRSEMNVSTLELGDSALYLCASSPGRDTDTQYFGPGTRLTVL.